This T cell receptor (beta chain) was obtained from a study of cytomegalovirus exposure and HLA in healthy donors. Germline V CDR1 and CDR2: WSHSY, SAAADI. The CDR3 has 15 amino acids. V shed 7 bases, J shed 8 bases, and the junction held 16 bases outside the gene matches. Amplification used 60 Vbeta primers and 13 Jbeta primers. Repertoires were generated with immunoSEQ multiplex PCR, while TCRdb's copy carries only in-frame clones and drops some. The repertoire holds 90,000 to 120,000 clones, about four fifths seen once, with approximately 4.2% in the top ten. Notes on the study in general: CMV serostatus was the only immune exposure information that was available.

Note on this clone: Its specificity is not known.

The TCR comes from a female donor in good health and CMV-seropositive. V is TRBV10-2 and J is TRBJ2-5, with 7 bases aligning to TRBD2. The sequenced material came from PBMCs. The chain's CDR3 is CASIPVVAGPGTQYF. The CDR3 coding sequence is TGCGCCAGCATCCCCGTGGTAGCGGGTCCTGGTACCCAGTACTTC.